The T cell receptor beta chain described here comes from a study of cytomegalovirus exposure and HLA in healthy donors. General observations from the study: Generally TCR sequences proved uncommon, though certain public TCRs appeared in numerous donors. TCR association rates varied by HLA locus in a later analysis, with DRB1 highest and HLA-C lowest. Several V segments, TRBV6-2 and TRBV6-3 among them, could not be told apart and were dropped. A later analysis showed that HLA-associated TCR beta chains had undergone more clonal expansion than equally common others.

On this clone: Its antigen is unidentified.

CDR1 is MNHEY, CDR2 SVGAGI, per germline. V shed 5 bases and J 2 bases; nucleotides not matched to a gene: 5. The CDR3 length is 15 residues. 13 Jbeta primers and 60 Vbeta primers were used for the PCR. Sequenced by immunoSEQ multiplex PCR; TCRdb stores in-frame clones only, minus some. Across under 150,000 clones, the top ten clones capture approximately 2.4% of the sample. This sequence joins TRBV6-5 and TRBJ2-7, with 11 positions matching TRBD2. Sequenced input: PBMCs. The receptor was isolated from a middle-aged man in good health and CMV-seronegative. The CDR3 spells CASSAPGLAAYEQYF. Written as DNA, the CDR3 is TGTGCCAGCAGTGCCCCGGGACTAGCGGCCTACGAGCAGTACTTC.